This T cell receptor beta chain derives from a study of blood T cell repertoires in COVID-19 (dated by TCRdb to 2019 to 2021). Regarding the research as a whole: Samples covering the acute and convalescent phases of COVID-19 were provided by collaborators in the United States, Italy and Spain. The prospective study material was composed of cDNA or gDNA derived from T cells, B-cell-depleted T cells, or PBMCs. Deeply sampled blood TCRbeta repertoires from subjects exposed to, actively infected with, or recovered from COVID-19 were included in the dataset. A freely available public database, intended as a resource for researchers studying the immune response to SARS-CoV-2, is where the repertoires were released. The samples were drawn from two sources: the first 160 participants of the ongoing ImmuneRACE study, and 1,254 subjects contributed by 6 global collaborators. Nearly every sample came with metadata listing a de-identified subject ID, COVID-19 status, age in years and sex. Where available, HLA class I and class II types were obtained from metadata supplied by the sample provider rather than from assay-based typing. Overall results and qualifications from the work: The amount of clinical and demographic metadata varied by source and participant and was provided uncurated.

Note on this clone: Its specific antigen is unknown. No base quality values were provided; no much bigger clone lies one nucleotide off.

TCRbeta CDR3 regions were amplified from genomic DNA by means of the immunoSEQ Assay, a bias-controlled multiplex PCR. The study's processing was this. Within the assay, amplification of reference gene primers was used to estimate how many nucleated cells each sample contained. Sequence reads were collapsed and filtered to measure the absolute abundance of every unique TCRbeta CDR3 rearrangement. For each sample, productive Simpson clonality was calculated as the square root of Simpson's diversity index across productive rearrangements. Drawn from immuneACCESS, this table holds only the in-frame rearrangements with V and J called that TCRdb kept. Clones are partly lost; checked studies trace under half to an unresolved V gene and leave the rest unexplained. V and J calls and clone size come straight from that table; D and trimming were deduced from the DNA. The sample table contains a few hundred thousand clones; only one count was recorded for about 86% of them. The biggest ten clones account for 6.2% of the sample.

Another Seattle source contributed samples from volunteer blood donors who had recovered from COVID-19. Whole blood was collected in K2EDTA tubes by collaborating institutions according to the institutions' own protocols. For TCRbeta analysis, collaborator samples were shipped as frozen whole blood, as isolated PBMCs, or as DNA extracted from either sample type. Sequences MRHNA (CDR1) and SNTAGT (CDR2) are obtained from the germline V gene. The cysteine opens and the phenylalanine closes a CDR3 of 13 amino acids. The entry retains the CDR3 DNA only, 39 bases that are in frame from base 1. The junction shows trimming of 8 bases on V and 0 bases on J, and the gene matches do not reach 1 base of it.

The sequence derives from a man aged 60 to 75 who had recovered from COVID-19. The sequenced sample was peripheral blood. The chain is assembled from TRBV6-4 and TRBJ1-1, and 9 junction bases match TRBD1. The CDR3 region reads CASRQGVNTEAFF. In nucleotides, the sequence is TGTGCCAGCCGACAGGGGGTGAACACTGAAGCTTTCTTT.